This entry concerns a single TCR beta chain. The sample is drawn from a study of blood T cell repertoires in COVID-19. Whole-study context: Samples came from the United States, Italy and Spain, spanning acute and convalescent COVID-19. T cells, B-cell-depleted T cells, or PBMCs provided the cDNA or gDNA that served as material.

Germline CDR1 and CDR2: SGHNT and YENEEA. The CDR3 length is 17 residues. V lost 1 base, J lost 3 bases, and 17 bases lay in between. Original methodology: Nucleated cell number was recorded as an estimate derived from reference gene primer amplification. Assay: immunoSEQ multiplex PCR; the TCRdb copy retains only in-frame clones and omits some. For V, J and clone size, that table is used; D and trimming come from the DNA. The sample yields roughly 240,000 clones, around 87% seen once. The receptor's source is a woman aged 25 to 39 who had recovered from COVID-19. The chain is built from TRBV11-3 and TRBJ2-3; possibly TRBD1 for D (5 bases). Sequenced material: peripheral blood. As DNA, the CDR3 is TGTGCCAGCAGCTTAGGAAGTTGGGCAGGGTCAACAGATACGCAGTATTTT. Its translation is CASSLGSWAGSTDTQYF. The entire variable domain, with the rest obtained from reference TRBV11-3 and TRBJ2-3, is as follows: EAGVVQSPRYKIIEKKQPVAFWCNPISGHNTLYWYLQNLGQGPELLIRYENEEAVDDSQLPKDRFSAERLKGVDSTLKIQPAELGDSAVYLCASSLGSWAGSTDTQYFGPGTRLTVL.